The entry below gives a single T cell receptor beta chain sequence along with its context. In the authors' workflow: Using reference gene primer amplification, nucleated cell counts were estimated. Here immunoSEQ multiplex PCR was the method, and the copy in TCRdb shows in-frame clones only, minus some. V, J and clone size derive from that table, while D and trimming were established from the DNA sequence. This sample carries approximately 500,000 clones, approximately 85% of them seen once, and the ten largest clones take roughly 3.2%. The entry originates in a study of blood T cell repertoires in COVID-19. Across the whole study: Samples taken during acute and convalescent COVID-19 were collected in the United States, Italy and Spain. Sources were T cells, B-cell-depleted T cells, or PBMCs; the material itself was cDNA or gDNA.

Germline V gene data show CDR1 as SEHNR and CDR2 as FQNEAQ (reference sequence). There are 16 residues in the CDR3. V lost 5 bases and J 1 base, leaving 17 bases between the germline ends. Sequenced material: peripheral blood. The TCR originated in a human donor in a cohort sampled during active COVID-19. V and J are TRBV7-9 and TRBJ1-2, with D possibly TRBD1 on 6 matching bases. The CDR3, as DNA: TGTGCCAGCAGCCGAGGTTCCCCAGGGGTTAACTATGGCTACACCTTC. This codes for CASSRGSPGVNYGYTF.